Described below is a single TCR beta chain sequence and its context. Germline lookup yields CDR1 SNHLY and CDR2 FYNNEI. This CDR3 spans 14 amino acids. V was pared by 6 bases and J by 1 base, with 12 bases between. The source of the sample is a study of shared clonotypes between healthy human individuals. Measured with immunoSEQ multiplex PCR; TCRdb has only the in-frame clones, and not every one. The sample has 470,000 or so clones; approximately 80% are singletons. The chain couples TRBV2 to TRBJ2-5, with D maybe TRBD2 (6 bases). Sequenced: PBMCs. This TCR came from a woman aged 40 to 49 in good health. Some clones in this sample may be carry-over from other donors' samples. This CDR3 is CASRGTASQETQYF. The CDR3 nucleotides are TGTGCCAGCAGAGGGACTGCATCCCAAGAGACCCAGTACTTC.